This T cell receptor beta chain was documented in a study of OX40 agonist ivuxolimab in advanced cancers. General study findings and limits: Averaging showed that CD8+ T cells had more expanded clones than CD4+ did. Nonresponders, in some cases, also had low normalized T-cell clonal expansion. Dose levels from 0.1 to 3.0 mg/kg saw CD4+ and CD8+ blood T cells expand clonally by week 6. Among the lowest peripheral clonal expansion occurred in 0.1-3.0 mg/kg partial responders.

The protocol was immunoSEQ multiplex PCR, while the TCRdb copy is restricted to in-frame clones and leaves out a portion. Here the sample spans about 97,000 clones, 86% being singletons. V was cut by 5 bases and J by 3 bases, with 15 bases left in between. Germline V gene sequence: CDR1 MNHEY, CDR2 SMNVEV (reference sequence). The CDR3 has 15 amino acids. Concerning this clone: Its antigen is still unknown.

The sample was CD4+ or CD8+ T cells sorted from blood, taken in a trial of the OX40 agonist ivuxolimab. The sequence came from an adult with an advanced solid tumor such as melanoma, head and neck, liver or kidney cancer. The chain is built from TRBV27 and TRBJ2-3; D is perhaps TRBD2 (5 bases). The CDR3 DNA follows: TGTGCCAGCAGTCAACAGCGGAAGCAGACAGATACGCAGTATTTT. Protein sequence: CASSQQRKQTDTQYF.